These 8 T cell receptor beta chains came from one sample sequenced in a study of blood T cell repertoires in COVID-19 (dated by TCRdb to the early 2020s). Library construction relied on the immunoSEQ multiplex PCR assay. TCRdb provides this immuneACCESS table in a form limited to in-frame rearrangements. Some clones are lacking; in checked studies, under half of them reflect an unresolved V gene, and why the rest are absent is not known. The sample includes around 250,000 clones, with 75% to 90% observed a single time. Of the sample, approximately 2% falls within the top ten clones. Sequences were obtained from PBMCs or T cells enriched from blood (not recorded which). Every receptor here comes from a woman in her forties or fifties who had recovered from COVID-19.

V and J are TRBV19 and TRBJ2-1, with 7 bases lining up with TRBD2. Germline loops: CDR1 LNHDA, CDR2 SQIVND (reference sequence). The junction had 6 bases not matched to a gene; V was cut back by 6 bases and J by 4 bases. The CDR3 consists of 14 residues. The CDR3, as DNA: TGTGCCAGTAGAGTGGGAGGGCCTTACAATGAGCAGTTCTTC. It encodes CASRVGGPYNEQFF.

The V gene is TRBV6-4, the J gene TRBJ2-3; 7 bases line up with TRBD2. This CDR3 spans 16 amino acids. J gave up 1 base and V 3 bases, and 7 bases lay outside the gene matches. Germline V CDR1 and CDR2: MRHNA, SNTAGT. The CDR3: CASSESATSGTDTQYF. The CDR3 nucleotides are TGTGCCAGCAGTGAATCTGCTACTAGCGGCACAGATACGCAGTATTTT.

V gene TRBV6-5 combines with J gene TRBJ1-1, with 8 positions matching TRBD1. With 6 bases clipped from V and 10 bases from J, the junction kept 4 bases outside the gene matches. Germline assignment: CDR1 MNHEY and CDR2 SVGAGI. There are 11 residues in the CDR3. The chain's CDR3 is CASSSTGVAFF. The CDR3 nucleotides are TGTGCCAGCAGCTCGACAGGGGTAGCTTTCTTT.

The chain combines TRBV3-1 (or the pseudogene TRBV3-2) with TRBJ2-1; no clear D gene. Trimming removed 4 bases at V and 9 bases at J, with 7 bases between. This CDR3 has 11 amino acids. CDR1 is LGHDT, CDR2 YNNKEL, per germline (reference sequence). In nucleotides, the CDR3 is TGTGCCAGCAGCCGCCGGGTTGAGCAGTTCTTC. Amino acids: CASSRRVEQFF.

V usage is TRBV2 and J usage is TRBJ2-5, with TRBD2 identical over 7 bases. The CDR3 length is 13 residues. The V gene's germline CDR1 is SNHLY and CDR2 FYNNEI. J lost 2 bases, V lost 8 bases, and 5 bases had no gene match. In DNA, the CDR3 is TGTGCCAGCGGACTAGAGACACAAGAGACCCAGTACTTC. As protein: CASGLETQETQYF. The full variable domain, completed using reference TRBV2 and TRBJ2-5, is EPEVTQTPSHQVTQMGQEVILRCVPISNHLYFYWYRQILGQKVEFLVSFYNNEISEKSEIFDDQFSVERPDGSNFTLKIRSTKLEDSAMYFCASGLETQETQYFGPGTRLLVL.

The DNA of the CDR3 is TGTGCCAGCAGCAAATGGAAGCGCCCCCCGGCAGATACGCAGTATTTT. It codes for CASSKWKRPPADTQYF. This sequence joins TRBV21-1 and TRBJ2-3; whether TRBD2, the table's D call, matches the DNA was not checked. TRBV21-1 is noted as a pseudogene. The CDR3 consists of 16 residues.

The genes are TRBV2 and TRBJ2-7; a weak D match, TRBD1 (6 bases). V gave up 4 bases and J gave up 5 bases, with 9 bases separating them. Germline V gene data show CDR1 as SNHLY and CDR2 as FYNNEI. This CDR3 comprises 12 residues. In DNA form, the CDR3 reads TGTGCCAGCAGTGCCACAGGGCACGAGCAGTACTTC. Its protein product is CASSATGHEQYF. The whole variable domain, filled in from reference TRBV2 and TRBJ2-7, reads EPEVTQTPSHQVTQMGQEVILRCVPISNHLYFYWYRQILGQKVEFLVSFYNNEISEKSEIFDDQFSVERPDGSNFTLKIRSTKLEDSAMYFCASSATGHEQYFGPGTRLTVT.

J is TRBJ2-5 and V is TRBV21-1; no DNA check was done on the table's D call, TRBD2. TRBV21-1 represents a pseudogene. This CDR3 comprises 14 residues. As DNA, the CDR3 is TGTGCCAGCAGCAAGACCCGGAGTCAAGAGACCCAGTACTTC. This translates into CASSKTRSQETQYF.